This TCR beta chain was found in a study of cytomegalovirus exposure and HLA in healthy donors. General study points: The authors enumerated 150 to 200 TCR beta chains as linked to cytomegalovirus. The classifier reportedly diagnosed cytomegalovirus status with high specificity and sensitivity. The study found most TCR sequences rare, yet found some public TCRs in many donors.

This clone showed up many times. The antigen remains undetermined. The V gene's germline CDR1 is LGHNA and CDR2 YNFKEQ. Trimming removed 1 base at V and 4 bases at J, with 11 bases between. This CDR3 has 16 amino acids. Here immunoSEQ multiplex PCR was the method, and the copy in TCRdb shows in-frame clones only, minus some. Among 200,000 or so clones listed, 84% were seen once. This TCR was sampled from a man between 18 and 35 years old in good health and CMV-seropositive. The chain carries TRBV4-2 and TRBJ2-6; weak D call: TRBD1 (6 bases). Material: PBMCs. The CDR3 DNA is TGTGCCAGCAGCCAAGCAGGGGTGGAAGGGGCCAACGTCCTGACTTTC. It is translated as CASSQAGVEGANVLTF.